Given below is one T cell receptor (beta chain) in context. The sample comes from a study of T cell responses to AZD1222 COVID-19 vaccine. Some clones are missing from TCRdb's copy, which holds only in-frame ones; the method was immunoSEQ multiplex PCR. The data hold just over 150,000 clones, with more than 90% observed a single time. The germline V gene has CDR1 MNHEY and CDR2 SMNVEV (reference sequence). This CDR3 is built from 15 residues. V was cut by 2 bases and J by 6 bases, with 14 bases left in between. The source of this sequence is an adult who received the AZD1222 COVID-19 vaccine. This specimen consisted of peripheral blood, obtained 28 days after the second AZD1222 dose. This chain links TRBV27 with TRBJ1-5, with D tentatively TRBD1 (6 bases). This CDR3 is CASSLRRGHRQPQHF. The CDR3 nucleotides are TGTGCCAGCAGTTTACGCAGGGGCCACCGTCAGCCCCAGCATTTT.